A single sample is the source of the 18 T cell receptor beta chains below, sequenced in a study of shared clonotypes between healthy human individuals (dated by TCRdb to about 2020). Receptor libraries were prepared by the immunoSEQ multiplex PCR assay. As stored in TCRdb, this immuneACCESS dataset retains in-frame rearrangements with V and J assigned. A fraction of the clones does not appear; measured against another copy, unresolved V genes explain less than half of the discrepancy, and the remainder lacks a known reason. The sample table holds under 2,000,000 clones, of which approximately 94% were seen once. Around 1.2% of the sample is taken by the ten largest. CD8 naive samples consisted of CD45RO-negative cells that were positively selected for CCR7, yielding a CD45RA+CCR7+ population without TemRA cells. The source material was naive CD8+ T cells sorted from blood. Sample cell subset or site, as interpreted from the label and publication: CD45RA+CCR7+. All receptors derive from a man younger than 35 in good health.

This CDR3 reads CASSRRSGSDTQYF. Here the CDR3 DNA reads TGTGCCAGCAGCCGCCGATCAGGTTCAGATACGCAGTATTTT. The gene calls are TRBV7-6 and TRBJ2-3; D is unclear. V lost 5 bases and J lost 4, with 13 bases in between. The CDR3 runs to 14 residues. The germline CDR1 and CDR2 sequences are SGHVS and FNYEAQ.

The rearrangement links TRBV6-5 to TRBJ1-5; D is possibly TRBD1 (6 bases). Germline V gene data show CDR1 as MNHEY and CDR2 as SVGAGI. Trimming cost V 2 bases and J 7 bases, with 12 bases left between them. The CDR3 has 14 amino acids. In DNA, the CDR3 is TGTGCCAGCAGTTACGTCGGGGGGCGGCAGCCCCAGCATTTT. Protein sequence: CASSYVGGRQPQHF.

This clone was detected a few times. In the same sample, other DNA sequences code for this CDR3. V usage is TRBV11-2 and J usage is TRBJ2-7; D call uncertain. Germline CDR1 reads SGHAT; CDR2 reads FQNNGV. This CDR3 comprises 11 residues. Trimming pared 4 bases from V and 2 bases from J, leaving 3 bases between. CDR3 sequence reads: CASSSTYEQYF. The CDR3 coding sequence is TGTGCCAGCAGCTCCACCTACGAGCAGTACTTC.

The rearrangement joins TRBV6-5 to TRBJ1-5; possibly TRBD1 for D (5 bases). The CDR3 consists of 15 residues. Germline CDR1 MNHEY, CDR2 SVGAGI. The V end lost 9 bases, the J end lost 0 bases, and 15 bases lay between the germline ends. The DNA of the CDR3 is TGTGCCAGTGGAGGGGAAACGGGTAGCAATCAGCCCCAGCATTTT. This gives the protein CASGGETGSNQPQHF.

The chain employs TRBV5-1 and TRBJ2-1; D is unresolved. V lost 2 bases and J lost 0, with 6 bases in between. The CDR3 extends over 14 amino acids. Germline CDR1 and CDR2: SGHRS and YFSETQ. The CDR3 region has the DNA TGCGCCAGCAGCTTAACACCCTCCTACAATGAGCAGTTCTTC. Translating it yields CASSLTPSYNEQFF.

The rearrangement joins TRBV10-2 to TRBJ2-2; D is unclear. The V gene lost 0 bases and the J gene lost 3 bases, with 8 bases spanning the gap. The CDR3 runs 15 residues. Looked up from germline, CDR1 is WSHSY and CDR2 is SAAADI. The CDR3 coding sequence is TGCGCCAGCAGTGAGTCAAAGGGATACACCGGGGAGCTGTTTTTT. Translating gives CASSESKGYTGELFF.

CDR3 nucleotide sequence: TGTGCCAGCAGCCAGACCCCTGTAGCGGGGGCTGAAGAGACCCAGTACTTC. Protein: CASSQTPVAGAEETQYF. This chain links TRBV7-9 with TRBJ2-5, with 9 bases aligning to TRBD2. The V and J ends lost 5 bases and 3 bases, in that order; junction bases with no gene match: 13. This CDR3 is 17 amino acids long. Germline CDR1 SEHNR, CDR2 FQNEAQ (reference sequence).

Comments on this clone: The sample has other DNA sequences that encode this CDR3 too. The V call is TRBV28, the J call TRBJ1-1; unclear D gene. The CDR3 runs 12 residues. V shed 3 bases and J shed 2 bases, with 4 bases lying between them. CDR1 is MDHEN, CDR2 SYDVKM, per germline. CDR3 sequence (DNA): TGTGCCAGCAGTTTGGTAAACACTGAAGCTTTCTTT. Its protein is CASSLVNTEAFF. Complete variable domain (other parts from reference TRBV28 and TRBJ1-1): DVKVTQSSRYLVKRTGEKVFLECVQDMDHENMFWYRQDPGLGLRLIYFSYDVKMKEKGDIPEGYSVSREKKERFSLILESASTNQTSMYLCASSLVNTEAFFGQGTRLTVV.

The rearrangement links TRBV6-5 to TRBJ2-7; D unclear. The CDR3 extends over 14 amino acids. Looked up from germline, CDR1 is MNHEY and CDR2 is SVGAGI. V was shortened by 2 bases and J by 6 bases, with 14 bases between the two germline ends. This CDR3 reads CASSYTPGLSEQYF. The CDR3 nucleotides are TGTGCCAGCAGTTACACGCCGGGTCTTAGCGAGCAGTACTTC.

This clone was recorded only once. This chain links TRBV30 with TRBJ2-5, with 8 bases that match TRBD2. The CDR3 extends over 12 amino acids. CDR1 and CDR2 (germline): GTSNPN, SVGIG (reference sequence). V lost 2 bases and J lost 10; bases outside the gene matches: 6. DNA of the CDR3: TGTGCCTGGAGTACTAGCGGACCCGACCAGTACTTC. Amino acid sequence: CAWSTSGPDQYF.

The chain recombines TRBV6-6 with TRBJ2-3; 8 bases fit TRBD2. Germline CDR1 is MNHNY and CDR2 is SVGAGI (reference sequence). V lost 2 bases, J lost 4 bases, and 8 bases stayed unmatched. The CDR3 spans 16 residues. The CDR3 loop reads CASSYLTGGPSDTQYF. The CDR3 DNA reads as TGTGCCAGCAGTTACCTAACGGGAGGGCCTTCAGATACGCAGTATTTT.

The chain links TRBV4-3 to TRBJ2-7; 7 bases agree with TRBD1. V dropped 3 bases and J dropped 5; count of bases not matched to a gene: 10. The CDR3 loop spans 15 amino acids. Germline values: CDR1 LGHNA, CDR2 YSLEER. The CDR3 loop reads CASSHLDRDKHEQYF. The CDR3 region has the DNA TGCGCCAGCAGCCATTTAGACAGGGATAAACACGAGCAGTACTTC.

The chain employs TRBV27 and TRBJ2-7, with D tentatively TRBD1 or TRBD2 (6 bases each). Germline lookup yields CDR1 MNHEY and CDR2 SMNVEV (reference sequence). The CDR3 is 13 residues long. The germline V and J ends were trimmed by 6 bases and 7 bases, with 16 bases remaining between them. As DNA, the CDR3 is TGTGCCAGCAGCCCTAGGGGGGCGGATGAGCAGTACTTC. Translating gives CASSPRGADEQYF.

This chain joins TRBV29-1 and TRBJ2-1, with 8 bases identical to TRBD2. Unmatched junction bases numbered 9, after V lost 5 bases and J lost 0 bases. Looked up from germline, CDR1 is SQVTM and CDR2 is ANQGSEA. There are 16 residues in the CDR3. The CDR3 DNA reads as TGCAGCGTTTTAGGACTAGCTGAGAGCTCCTACAATGAGCAGTTCTTC. As protein: CSVLGLAESSYNEQFF.

This rearrangement joins TRBV2 to TRBJ1-1, with a weak D call TRBD1 (6 bases). V lost 8 bases, J lost 5 bases, and 12 bases lay in between. There are 12 residues in the CDR3. CDR1 and CDR2 from the germline V gene are SNHLY and FYNNEI. The CDR3 region is CASGRGGTEAFF. As DNA, the CDR3 is TGTGCCAGCGGCAGGGGAGGTACTGAAGCTTTCTTT.

This clone appeared a single time. The CDR3 coding sequence is TGTGCCAGCAGCTTAGCGGGACTAGGGCCCTACGAGCAGTACTTC. It specifies CASSLAGLGPYEQYF. The rearrangement uses TRBV11-2 and TRBJ2-7, with 8 positions matching TRBD2. This CDR3 has 15 amino acids. V lost 1 base and J lost 2; bases outside the gene matches: 4. Germline CDR1 reads SGHAT; CDR2 reads FQNNGV. The variable domain in full, with the rest retrieved from reference TRBV11-2 and TRBJ2-7, is EAGVAQSPRYKIIEKRQSVAFWCNPISGHATLYWYQQILGQGPKLLIQFQNNGVVDDSQLPKDRFSAERLKGVDSTLKIQPAKLEDSAVYLCASSLAGLGPYEQYFGPGTRLTVT.

The chain couples TRBV13 to TRBJ2-1; maybe TRBD1 (6 bases). The V end was cut by 6 bases, the J end by 8 bases, with 17 bases between. Germline CDR1 reads PRHDT; CDR2 reads FYEKMQ (reference sequence). The CDR3 totals 14 residues. CDR3 residues: CASRTDRRLDEQFF. The CDR3 nucleotides read TGTGCCAGCAGAACCGACAGGCGGCTGGATGAGCAGTTCTTC.

The chain has TRBV28 and TRBJ1-4; D unclear. The CDR3 is made up of 14 amino acids. Per the germline V gene, CDR1 is MDHEN and CDR2 is SYDVKM. The V end lost 4 bases, the J end lost 1 base, and 7 bases lay between the germline ends. The CDR3 region is CASSSRETNEKLFF. The CDR3 coding sequence is TGTGCCAGCAGTTCCCGAGAAACTAATGAAAAACTGTTTTTT.